Listed below are T cell receptor beta chains from one sample, sequenced in a study of T cells in Graves' hyperthyroidism and ophthalmopathy. TCRdb recomputed calls from the multiplex PCR reads with MiXCR, one row per CDR3 protein. The sample consists of 300,000 to 400,000 distinct CDR3 sequences, about 15% of them appearing once. The sample taken for sequencing was blood. The receptors were sampled from a woman under 40 with Graves' hyperthyroidism. The CDR3 runs from the conserved cysteine through the conserved F or W. The D gene is left open where the match is weak. Clone size, where shown, is once, few, many, or a class for clones that have expanded.

cdr3_nt: TGTGCCAGCAGGCTAGAGCGGGAGGGGTACAATGAGCAGTTCTTC
cdr3_aa: CASRLEREGYNEQFF
j_call: TRBJ2-1
d_call: TRBD2
clone_size: NA
v_call: TRBV6-1

cdr3_nt: TGTGCCTGGAGAGGACAGATCGTAAACACCGGGGAGCTGTTTTTT
cdr3_aa: CAWRGQIVNTGELFF
j_call: TRBJ2-2
d_call: NA
clone_size: few
v_call: TRBV30

cdr3_nt: TGCAGTGCTAGAGATCCCAAGGGGGCGCAAGAGCAGTACTTC
cdr3_aa: CSARDPKGAQEQYF
j_call: TRBJ2-7
d_call: TRBD1
clone_size: many
v_call: TRBV20-1

cdr3_nt: TGTGCCAGCAGCCAATCATGGGACAGGGACCTCGGCGAGCAGTACTTC
cdr3_aa: CASSQSWDRDLGEQYF
j_call: TRBJ2-7
d_call: TRBD1
clone_size: NA
v_call: TRBV3-1

cdr3_nt: TGTGCCAGCAGCTTATACAGCCAAGAGACCCAGTACTTC
cdr3_aa: CASSLYSQETQYF
j_call: TRBJ2-5
d_call: NA
clone_size: many
v_call: TRBV11-2

cdr3_nt: TGTGCCAGTCTTCCGGCGGGGGGCTATGGCTACACCTTC
cdr3_aa: CASLPAGGYGYTF
j_call: TRBJ1-2
d_call: NA
clone_size: NA
v_call: TRBV6-2/TRBV6-3

cdr3_nt: TGTGCCAGCAGCTTAACTGGCGGCGGATACGAGCAGTACTTC
cdr3_aa: CASSLTGGGYEQYF
j_call: TRBJ2-7
d_call: NA
clone_size: few
v_call: TRBV7-3

cdr3_nt: TGTGCCACCAGTGATGCGGACAGGGGGGTCGCCGGGGAGCTGTTTTTT
cdr3_aa: CATSDADRGVAGELFF
j_call: TRBJ2-2
d_call: TRBD1
clone_size: NA
v_call: TRBV24-1

cdr3_nt: TGTGCCTCCAGACTTACAGGCGCGGGGAACACTGAAGCTTTCTTT
cdr3_aa: CASRLTGAGNTEAFF
j_call: TRBJ1-1
d_call: NA
clone_size: few
v_call: TRBV30

cdr3_nt: TGTGCCAGCTCACCACCGAGGGAGGACACTGAAGCTTTCTTT
cdr3_aa: CASSPPREDTEAFF
j_call: TRBJ1-1
d_call: NA
clone_size: once
v_call: TRBV18

cdr3_nt: TGTGCCACCAGTGATTGGCAGGGTAATCAGCCCCAGCATTTT
cdr3_aa: CATSDWQGNQPQHF
j_call: TRBJ1-5
d_call: NA
clone_size: many
v_call: TRBV24-1